The 17 T cell receptor beta chains given below trace back to one sample, sequenced in a study of early T cells in non-severe SARS-CoV-2 infection. TCRdb analysed the 5' RACE reads with MiXCR anew, one entry per CDR3 protein. The data show around 83,000 distinct CDR3 sequences, approximately 12% seen once. The sequences come from whole blood, collected at baseline. Receptors were obtained from an adult who was a healthcare worker with PCR-confirmed SARS-CoV-2 infection or an uninfected control (not recorded which).

A few counts support this clonotype. CDR3 amino acids: CASSLVLAGGHNEQFF. CDR3 nucleotide sequence: TGTGCCAGCAGCTTAGTGCTAGCGGGAGGGCACAATGAGCAGTTCTTC. The gene calls are TRBV7-8 and TRBJ2-1; TRBD2 aligns across 12 bases. Trimming at V came to 1 base and at J to 5 bases, leaving 3 bases not matched to a gene. Per germline, CDR1 SGHVS and CDR2 FQNEAQ. This CDR3 spans 16 amino acids.

This clonotype was detected ten times or more. This chain uses TRBV6-4 with TRBJ2-1, with D unresolved. Germline V gene lookup returns CDR1 MRHNA and CDR2 SNTAGT. This CDR3 is 15 amino acids long. With 2 bases removed from V and 2 bases from J, the gap between germline ends came to 10 bases. The CDR3 coding sequence is TGTGCCAGCAGTGACGACCCGAGGCCCTACAATGAGCAGTTCTTC. The encoded protein is CASSDDPRPYNEQFF.

This clonotype has just a few counts. V is TRBV7-6 and J is TRBJ1-2; 8 bases are a match to TRBD1. The germline gives CDR1 SGHVS, CDR2 FNYEAQ. Trimming removed 5 bases from V and 8 bases from J; junction bases left unmatched: 10. This CDR3 comprises 14 residues. The CDR3 region is CASSNRGRIVGYTF. In DNA form, the CDR3 reads TGTGCCAGCAGCAACAGGGGGAGGATTGTAGGCTACACCTTC.

The chain links TRBV20-1 to TRBJ1-2, with unresolved D. This CDR3 region has 14 residues. V was clipped by 3 bases and J by 0 bases, with 11 bases between them. Germline V gene sequence: CDR1 DFQATT, CDR2 SNEGSKA (reference sequence). This CDR3 is CSAREPATNYGYTF. The CDR3, as DNA: TGCAGTGCTAGGGAGCCAGCTACTAACTATGGCTACACCTTC.

A few counts support this clonotype. This sequence joins TRBV28 and TRBJ1-2, with D perhaps matching TRBD1 (5 bases). Per germline, CDR1 MDHEN and CDR2 SYDVKM. CDR3 size: 14 residues. The V and J ends lost 6 bases and 2 bases respectively, with 13 bases between them. CDR3 in amino acids: CASSSARDNYGYTF. CDR3 nucleotide sequence: TGTGCCAGCAGCTCGGCCAGGGACAACTATGGCTACACCTTC.

This clonotype showed up just a few times. The chain recombines TRBV7-9 with TRBJ2-7; possibly TRBD2 for D (6 bases). V was cut by 5 bases and J by 2 bases, with 13 bases left in between. The CDR3 covers 14 residues. Germline values: CDR1 SEHNR, CDR2 FQNEAQ (reference sequence). This chain's CDR3 is CASSGLALTYEQYF. DNA for the CDR3: TGTGCCAGCAGCGGCCTAGCGCTTACCTACGAGCAGTACTTC. Looking up the rest from reference TRBV7-9 and TRBJ2-7 gives the full variable domain: DTGVSQNPRHKITKRGQNVTFRCDPISEHNRLYWYRQTLGQGPEFLTYFQNEAQLEKSRLLSDRFSAERPKGSFSTLEIQRTEQGDSAMYLCASSGLALTYEQYFGPGTRLTVT.

This clonotype was found a few times. V and J are TRBV7-9 and TRBJ1-1; D not certain. This CDR3 contains 14 residues. V lost 5 bases and J 6 bases, leaving 16 bases between the germline ends. Germline CDR1 SEHNR, CDR2 FQNEAQ (reference sequence). CDR3 coding DNA: TGTGCCAGCAGCCAGGTCCACGCCTCCGCTGAAGCTTTCTTT. Translation gives CASSQVHASAEAFF.

This clonotype was observed a few times. The gene calls are TRBV7-9 and TRBJ2-3, with D perhaps TRBD2 (6 bases). The germline V and J ends were trimmed by 5 bases and 6 bases, with 12 bases remaining between them. Germline CDR1 is SEHNR and CDR2 is FQNEAQ (reference sequence). The CDR3 has 13 amino acids. CDR3 protein: CASSLSLADTQYF. The CDR3 DNA follows: TGTGCCAGCAGCCTTTCACTAGCTGATACGCAGTATTTT.

The chain recombines TRBV12-3 or TRBV12-4 with TRBJ1-5, with TRBD1 matching 12 bases. J was trimmed by 7 bases and V by 4 bases; bases with no gene match: 8. The CDR3 extends over 16 amino acids. The CDR3 region is CASSSSGTGGQQPQHF. The CDR3 nucleotides read TGTGCCAGCAGTTCCTCCGGGACAGGGGGCCAACAGCCCCAGCATTTT.

This clonotype came up many times. This chain links TRBV12-3 or TRBV12-4 with TRBJ1-1; 7 nucleotides match TRBD1. J lost 4 bases, V lost 5 bases, and 10 bases had no gene match. The CDR3 totals 15 residues. The CDR3 DNA sequence: TGTGCCAGCAGTCCTTGGACAGGTAGAGGCACTGAAGCTTTCTTT. Amino acids: CASSPWTGRGTEAFF.

The rearrangement links TRBV18 to TRBJ1-1; tentative D call: TRBD1 (5 bases). The CDR3 extends over 15 amino acids. CDR1 KGHSH and CDR2 LQKENI come from the germline V gene. Deletions cut 6 bases from V and 4 bases from J, with 18 bases between. DNA of the CDR3: TGTGCCAGCTCCCCGCGGGGGGGATTTAGCACTGAAGCTTTCTTT. Its protein is CASSPRGGFSTEAFF.

This chain joins TRBV28 and TRBJ1-1; D gene ambiguous. Between the trimmed V and J ends, which lost 2 bases and 1 base, there was a span of 8 bases. The CDR3 sequence is 14 residues long. CDR1 is MDHEN and CDR2 is SYDVKM in the germline V gene. The chain's CDR3 is CASSLRRTNTEAFF. The CDR3 DNA reads TGTGCCAGCAGTTTACGACGAACGAACACTGAAGCTTTCTTT.

This clonotype has more than one count but fewer than ten. The chain uses TRBV5-4 and TRBJ2-3; 7 nucleotides match TRBD1. The CDR3 spans 14 residues. Germline-derived CDR1 and CDR2 are SGHNT and YYREEE (reference sequence). The trim removed 4 bases at V and 1 base at J, leaving 3 bases unmatched. This chain's CDR3 is CASSPGQRTDTQYF. CDR3 nucleotides: TGTGCCAGCAGCCCGGGACAGCGCACAGATACGCAGTATTTT. The entire variable domain, with the rest obtained from reference TRBV5-4 and TRBJ2-3, is as follows: ETGVTQSPTHLIKTRGQQVTLRCSSQSGHNTVSWYQQALGQGPQFIFQYYREEENGRGNFPPRFSGLQFPNYSSELNVNALELDDSALYLCASSPGQRTDTQYFGPGTRLTVL.

The chain uses TRBV13 and TRBJ1-3; D is unresolved. Trimming took off 5 bases at V and 4 bases at J, with 15 bases between the two ends. The germline V gene has CDR1 PRHDT and CDR2 FYEKMQ (reference sequence). The CDR3 has 15 residues. This chain's CDR3 is CASSLTLAVGNTIYF. The CDR3 region has the DNA TGTGCCAGCAGCCTTACTCTGGCGGTCGGAAACACCATATATTTT.

This clonotype was detected only a few times. The chain recombines TRBV10-3 with TRBJ1-5, with D perhaps matching TRBD1 (5 bases). Deletions cut 7 bases from V and 5 bases from J, with 15 bases between. The length of the CDR3 is 14 residues. Germline values: CDR1 ENHRY, CDR2 SYGVKD. CDR3 DNA sequence: TGTGCCATCACTTCTCGGCTAGGGGATCAGCCCCAGCATTTT. It encodes CAITSRLGDQPQHF.

The chain joins TRBV6-2 or TRBV6-3 to TRBJ2-7; D not resolved. The CDR3 is made up of 12 amino acids. Germline V lookup: CDR1 MNHEY, CDR2 SVGEGT. V was shortened by 7 bases and J by 4 bases, with 11 bases between the two germline ends. DNA for the CDR3: TGTGCCAGCACCGGAGTCGGGTACGAGCAGTACTTC. It is translated as CASTGVGYEQYF.

Ten or more counts support this clonotype. The V call is TRBV24-1, the J call TRBJ2-4; D remains ambiguous. Germline CDR1 is KGHDR and CDR2 is SFDVKD. The CDR3 is made up of 15 amino acids. V dropped 2 bases and J dropped 3 bases, with 10 bases sitting between them. This chain's CDR3 is CATSDWSKGKNIQYF. The CDR3 coding sequence is TGTGCCACCAGTGATTGGAGCAAGGGCAAAAACATTCAGTACTTC.